The 27 T cell receptor beta chains listed next were all sequenced from one sample in a study of blood T cell repertoires in COVID-19. Clones were sequenced by immunoSEQ multiplex PCR, and TCRdb holds only the in-frame ones, with some missing. The profile covers roughly 120,000 clones, with around 86% appearing a single time and around 8% taken by the ten largest. The sequenced material came from peripheral blood. Receptor source: a man between 65 and 80 years old with acute or convalescent COVID-19.

This chain links TRBV5-1 with TRBJ1-5; 10 positions agree with TRBD1. The CDR3 extends over 16 amino acids. With 4 bases clipped from V and 0 bases from J, the junction kept 4 bases outside the gene matches. Looked up from germline, CDR1 is SGHRS and CDR2 is YFSETQ. CDR3 region: CASSPGQGDSNQPQHF. Written as DNA, the CDR3 is TGCGCCAGCAGCCCCGGACAGGGGGATAGCAATCAGCCCCAGCATTTT.

The V gene is TRBV28, the J gene TRBJ1-2; D may be TRBD1 (5 bases). The CDR3 runs 14 residues. Between the trimmed V and J ends, which lost 6 bases and 3 bases, there was a span of 14 bases. The germline V gene encodes CDR1 MDHEN and CDR2 SYDVKM. The CDR3 spells CASSSSRGDYGYTF. The CDR3 DNA is TGTGCCAGCAGCTCTAGTAGGGGTGACTATGGCTACACCTTC.

The rearrangement uses TRBV30 and TRBJ1-6, with D possibly being TRBD1 (5 bases). This CDR3 comprises 15 residues. Germline assignment: CDR1 GTSNPN and CDR2 SVGIG (reference sequence). V was trimmed by 4 bases and J by 0 bases, leaving 10 bases between them. The CDR3 DNA reads as TGTGCCTGGACTCGGGGGAGCTCCTATAATTCACCCCTCCACTTT. Translated, it gives CAWTRGSSYNSPLHF.

V gene TRBV7-2 combines with J gene TRBJ2-2, with 14 bases matching TRBD2. This CDR3 is 17 amino acids long. Per germline, CDR1 SGHTA and CDR2 FQGNSA. With 8 bases clipped from V and 7 bases from J, the junction kept 12 bases outside the gene matches. Here the CDR3 DNA reads TGTGCCAGCCGCCCCCCGACTAGCGGGGGGGTTGGCGGGGAGCTGTTTTTT. Protein product: CASRPPTSGGVGGELFF.

The chain carries TRBV30 and TRBJ1-1; 8 positions match TRBD1. With V trimmed by 7 bases and J by 1 base, 11 bases remained unmatched. This CDR3 spans 15 amino acids. The germline gives CDR1 GTSNPN, CDR2 SVGIG (reference sequence). The CDR3 region is CASTPGGARNTEAFF. The CDR3 DNA sequence: TGTGCCTCGACCCCAGGGGGCGCGAGGAACACTGAAGCTTTCTTT.

Only one count was recorded for this clone. The chain has TRBV6-1 and TRBJ2-5, with unresolved D. The CDR3 sequence is 14 residues long. CDR1 is MNHNS, CDR2 SASEGT, per germline. V was trimmed by 1 base and J by 7 bases, leaving 13 bases between them. This chain's CDR3 is CASSEVPSSGTQYF. The CDR3 bases are TGTGCCAGCAGTGAAGTTCCTTCGAGTGGGACCCAGTACTTC.

J is TRBJ1-5 and V is TRBV18; 9 bases fit TRBD1. Unmatched junction bases numbered 5, after V lost 8 bases and J lost 3 bases. The CDR3 is made up of 14 amino acids. Germline CDR1 and CDR2: KGHSH and LQKENI. This CDR3 is CASTGQGPNQPQHF. CDR3 DNA: TGTGCCAGCACGGGACAGGGACCCAATCAGCCCCAGCATTTT.

The chain uses TRBV20-1 and TRBJ2-7, with D possibly being TRBD2 (5 bases). The germline gives CDR1 DFQATT, CDR2 SNEGSKA (reference sequence). Trimming took 3 bases from V and 2 from J, leaving 14 bases between them. This CDR3 is built from 14 residues. CDR3 in DNA: TGCAGTGCTAGTGGACTCCCCTTCCCCTACGAGCAGTACTTC. Protein sequence: CSASGLPFPYEQYF.

This sequence joins TRBV5-4 and TRBJ1-6, with D uncertain. The V and J ends lost 5 bases and 8 bases respectively, with 17 bases between them. Germline V CDR1 and CDR2: SGHNT, YYREEE (reference sequence). The CDR3 loop spans 15 amino acids. The CDR3 loop is CASRTGSSLDSPLHF. As DNA, the CDR3 is TGTGCCAGCAGAACGGGATCTAGCTTAGATTCACCCCTCCACTTT.

The V call is TRBV5-8, the J call TRBJ2-2; D is possibly TRBD2 (6 bases). CDR3 length: 16 residues. The V and J ends lost 3 bases and 3 bases respectively, with 15 bases between them. CDR1 SGHTS and CDR2 YDEGEE come from the germline V gene. CDR3: CASSSGLRRDTGELFF. In nucleotides, the CDR3 is TGTGCCAGCAGCTCGGGACTCAGGAGGGACACCGGGGAGCTGTTTTTT.

With regard to this clone: In the same sample, other DNA sequences code for this CDR3. The CDR3 coding sequence is TGCGCCAGCAGCTTGGAGGGGGACTATGGCTACACCTTC. This encodes CASSLEGDYGYTF. The chain has TRBV5-1 and TRBJ1-2, with a weak D call TRBD1 (6 bases). This CDR3 comprises 13 residues. Germline V lookup: CDR1 SGHRS, CDR2 YFSETQ. Trimming took 0 bases from V and 3 from J, leaving 6 bases between them.

The chain is built from TRBV29-1 and TRBJ2-7, with 8 bases identical to TRBD1. Germline V gene sequence: CDR1 SQVTM, CDR2 ANQGSEA. The CDR3 has 14 amino acids. V lost 4 bases, J lost 3 bases, and 8 bases stayed unmatched. This chain's CDR3 is CSVVVGTGIYEQYF. CDR3 coding DNA: TGCAGCGTTGTCGTCGGGACAGGAATCTACGAGCAGTACTTC.

The rearrangement joins TRBV7-9 to TRBJ2-2; a possible D gene is TRBD1 (6 bases). Germline V gene data show CDR1 as SEHNR and CDR2 as FQNEAQ (reference sequence). This CDR3 has 15 residues. Trimming shortened V by 4 bases and J by 3 bases, and 12 bases separated the two germline ends. Written as DNA, the CDR3 is TGTGCCAGCAGCTGGGGGCCGGCGGACACCGGGGAGCTGTTTTTT. This translates into CASSWGPADTGELFF. The whole variable domain, remainder taken from reference TRBV7-9 and TRBJ2-2, is DTGVSQNPRHKITKRGQNVTFRCDPISEHNRLYWYRQTLGQGPEFLTYFQNEAQLEKSRLLSDRFSAERPKGSFSTLEIQRTEQGDSAMYLCASSWGPADTGELFFGEGSRLTVL.

This chain links TRBV2 with TRBJ1-6; TRBD1 matches at 7 bases. CDR3 length equals 17 residues. The germline CDR1 and CDR2 sequences are SNHLY and FYNNEI. Unmatched junction bases numbered 6, after V lost 4 bases and J lost 0 bases. The DNA of the CDR3 is TGTGCCAGCAGTGGAACAGGGGATAGCTCCTATAATTCACCCCTCCACTTT. Translated, it gives CASSGTGDSSYNSPLHF.

J is TRBJ2-7 and V is TRBV11-2; a weak D match, TRBD1 (6 bases). V lost 7 bases, J lost 9 bases, and 22 bases lay in between. Germline loops: CDR1 SGHAT, CDR2 FQNNGV. CDR3 length equals 14 residues. The CDR3 nucleotides are TGTGCCAGCACCCCAGCTAGGCCAGGGGCAGGGCAGTACTTC. It codes for CASTPARPGAGQYF.

The chain is built from TRBV7-8 and TRBJ1-1; D is unclear. There are 15 residues in the CDR3. Trimming left V 6 bases short and J 7 bases short, with 21 bases between. CDR1 and CDR2 (germline): SGHVS, FQNEAQ. The CDR3 sequence: CASSRSLEGGSEAFF. The DNA of the CDR3 is TGTGCCAGCAGTCGAAGTCTAGAGGGTGGCAGTGAAGCTTTCTTT.

The chain carries TRBV2 and TRBJ2-7; D call uncertain. The germline CDR1 and CDR2 sequences are SNHLY and FYNNEI. Trimming took off 1 base at V and 2 bases at J, with 9 bases between the two ends. The CDR3 covers 14 residues. CDR3: CASSEGAPPYEQYF. The CDR3 nucleotides read TGTGCCAGCAGTGAAGGGGCCCCACCCTACGAGCAGTACTTC.

This clone was seen only a few times. An end of the junction does not agree with germline; a read error may underlie this. This chain connects TRBV11-2 to TRBJ2-1; 12 bases are shared with TRBD1. The CDR3 covers 17 residues. The germline V gene encodes CDR1 SGHAT and CDR2 FQNNGV. CDR3 protein: CASTLDGTGGNYNEQFF. The CDR3 nucleotides are TGTGCCAGCACCTTAGATGGGACAGGGGGCAACTACAATGAGCAGTTCTTC.

The chain joins TRBV5-1 to TRBJ2-7, with 7 positions matching TRBD2. The CDR3 covers 14 residues. The germline V gene encodes CDR1 SGHRS and CDR2 YFSETQ. V lost 3 bases and J lost 4; bases outside the gene matches: 7. The CDR3 DNA reads TGCGCCAGCAGCTGGGGCGGGAGCGGATACGAGCAGTACTTC. Protein sequence: CASSWGGSGYEQYF.

The chain joins TRBV5-1 to TRBJ2-3; 8 nucleotides match TRBD2. With V trimmed by 2 bases and J by 4 bases, 9 bases remained unmatched. Germline assignment: CDR1 SGHRS and CDR2 YFSETQ. This CDR3 contains 16 residues. CDR3 DNA sequence: TGCGCCAGCAGCTTTATGGTAGCGGGACTAGCAGATACGCAGTATTTT. The encoded protein is CASSFMVAGLADTQYF.

The chain couples TRBV6-5 to TRBJ2-2, with TRBD2 matching over 7 bases. Trimming at V came to 0 bases and at J to 2 bases, leaving 3 bases not matched to a gene. CDR1 is MNHEY and CDR2 is SVGAGI in the germline V gene. The CDR3 spans 16 residues. CDR3 sequence: CASSYSGTTNTGELFF. The CDR3, as DNA: TGTGCCAGCAGTTACTCGGGGACTACCAACACCGGGGAGCTGTTTTTT.

The J gene is TRBJ1-5, the V gene TRBV2; no definite D call. Trimming stripped 1 base from V and 4 bases from J, with 11 bases between. Germline CDR1 is SNHLY and CDR2 is FYNNEI. The CDR3 is 15 residues long. DNA for the CDR3: TGTGCCAGCAGTGAAGGAGGGTCTGAAAATCAGCCCCAGCATTTT. Amino acids: CASSEGGSENQPQHF.

The chain uses TRBV7-2 and TRBJ1-1; tentative D call: TRBD1 (5 bases). The germline V gene has CDR1 SGHTA and CDR2 FQGNSA. The CDR3 has 13 amino acids. V was pared by 1 base and J by 8 bases, with 11 bases between. The CDR3 DNA reads TGTGCCAGCAGCTTAGGCACGCGACAGGAAGCTTTCTTT. Amino acids: CASSLGTRQEAFF. The variable domain in full, with the rest retrieved from reference TRBV7-2 and TRBJ1-1, is GAGVSQSPSNKVTEKGKDVELRCDPISGHTALYWYRQSLGQGLEFLIYFQGNSAPDKSGLPSDRFSAERTGGSVSTLTIQRTQQEDSAVYLCASSLGTRQEAFFGQGTRLTVV.

On this clone itself: Other nucleotide sequences from this sample produce the same CDR3. The gene calls are TRBV10-3 and TRBJ2-1; perhaps TRBD1 as D (6 bases). The germline V gene encodes CDR1 ENHRY and CDR2 SYGVKD. Trimming shortened V by 2 bases and J by 4 bases, and 9 bases separated the two germline ends. The CDR3 contains 14 residues. CDR3: CAISEGGTYNEQFF. CDR3 sequence (DNA): TGTGCCATCAGTGAGGGGGGCACTTACAATGAGCAGTTCTTC.

J is TRBJ2-7 and V is TRBV10-3; 8 bases agree with TRBD2. This CDR3 spans 14 amino acids. Trimming cost V 10 bases and J 5 bases; bases outside gene matches: 13. Per the germline V gene, CDR1 is ENHRY and CDR2 is SYGVKD. The CDR3, as DNA: TGTGCCACGGGGCGGGGGGAATTAGAAAACGAGCAGTACTTC. This translates into CATGRGELENEQYF.

The CDR3 sequence is CASSSGNTIYF. CDR3 nucleotides: TGTGCCAGCAGCTCCGGAAACACCATATATTTT. The gene calls are TRBV28 and TRBJ1-3; D ambiguous. V was clipped by 6 bases and J by 4 bases, with 4 bases between them. This CDR3 has 11 amino acids. Germline V gene sequence: CDR1 MDHEN, CDR2 SYDVKM.

The CDR3 spells CASRGPSGSGIDTQYF. The DNA for the CDR3 is TGTGCCAGCAGGGGGCCTAGCGGCTCAGGGATAGATACGCAGTATTTT. V and J are TRBV2 and TRBJ2-3, with 7 bases matching TRBD2. After removal of 6 bases from V and 5 bases from J, the junction contained 14 bases not matched to a gene. The CDR3 is made up of 16 amino acids. CDR1 is SNHLY and CDR2 is FYNNEI in the germline V gene.